The clone carrying this TCR beta chain counts as medium-sized. Germline values: CDR1 LGHNA, CDR2 YNFKEQ. V lost 1 base, J lost 4 bases, and 2 bases stayed unmatched. CDR3 length: 15 residues. From the reads, TCRdb called clonotypes with MiXCR, one entry per CDR3 protein. The profile shows approximately 4,200 distinct CDR3 sequences, roughly 7.5% of them singletons. Sequencing used CD4+ T cells from synovial fluid. The sequence was collected from a human donor with rheumatoid arthritis. This chain links TRBV4-2 with TRBJ1-5; 9 bases are a match to TRBD1. The CDR3 nucleotides read TGTGCCAGCAGCCAAGGGACAGGGGCGAATCAGCCCCAGCATTTT. It is translated as CASSQGTGANQPQHF.